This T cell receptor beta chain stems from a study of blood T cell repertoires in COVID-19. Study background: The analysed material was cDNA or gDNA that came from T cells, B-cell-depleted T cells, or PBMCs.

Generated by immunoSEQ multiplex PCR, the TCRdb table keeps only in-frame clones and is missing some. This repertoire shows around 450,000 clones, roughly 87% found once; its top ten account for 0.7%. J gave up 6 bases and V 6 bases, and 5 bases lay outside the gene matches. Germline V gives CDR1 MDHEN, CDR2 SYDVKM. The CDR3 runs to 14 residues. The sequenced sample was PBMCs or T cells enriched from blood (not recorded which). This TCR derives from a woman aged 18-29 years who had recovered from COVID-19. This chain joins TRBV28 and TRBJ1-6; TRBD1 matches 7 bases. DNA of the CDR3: TGTGCCAGCAGGCCGGGACAGCCTAATTCACCCCTCCACTTT. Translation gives CASRPGQPNSPLHF.